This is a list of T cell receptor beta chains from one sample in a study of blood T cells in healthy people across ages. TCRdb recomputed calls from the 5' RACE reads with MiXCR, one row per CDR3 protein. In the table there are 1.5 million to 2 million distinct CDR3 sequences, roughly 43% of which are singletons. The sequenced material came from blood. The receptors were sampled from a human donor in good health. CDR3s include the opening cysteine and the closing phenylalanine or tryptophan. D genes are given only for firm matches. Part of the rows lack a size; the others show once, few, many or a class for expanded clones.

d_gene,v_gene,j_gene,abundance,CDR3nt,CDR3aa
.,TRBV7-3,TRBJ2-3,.,TGTGCCAGCAGAACGGGCCCCCCGGCAGATACGCAGTATTTT,CASRTGPPADTQYF
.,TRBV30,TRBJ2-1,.,TGTGCCTGGAGGAACTTCTTAGGTGGTCATGAGCAGTTCTTC,CAWRNFLGGHEQFF
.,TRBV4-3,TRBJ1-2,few,TGCGCCAGCAGCCAAGCGGAGTACAGGGATCGGGCTAACTATGGCTACACCTTC,CASSQAEYRDRANYGYTF
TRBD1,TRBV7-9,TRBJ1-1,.,TGTGCCAGCAGCCAGGGGGCGGGGAAAGCTTTCTTT,CASSQGAGKAFF
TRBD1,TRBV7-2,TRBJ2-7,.,TGTGCCAGCAGCTTAACCCAGACAGGGTTCGACGAGCAGTACTTC,CASSLTQTGFDEQYF
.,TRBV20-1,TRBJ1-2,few,TGCAGTGCCAAACGAATAGATGAACGGGCCTATGGCTACACCTTC,CSAKRIDERAYGYTF
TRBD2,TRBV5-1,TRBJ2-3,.,TGCGCCAGCAGCCCCCGCCTTGGGGGGGCAGATACGCAGTATTTT,CASSPRLGGADTQYF
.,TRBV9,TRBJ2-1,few,TGTGCCAGCAGCGCCCAGTTTGGGTCGCGGTCCTACAATGAGCGGTTCTTC,CASSAQFGSRSYNERFF
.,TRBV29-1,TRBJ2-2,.,TGCAGCGTCCGGACTGCGGGCCCCGGGGAGCTGTTTTTT,CSVRTAGPGELFF
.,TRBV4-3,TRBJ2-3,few,TGCGCCAGCAGCCAAGATGGTCAGGAGGATGGGACAGATACGCAGTATTTT,CASSQDGQEDGTDTQYF
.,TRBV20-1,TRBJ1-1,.,TGCAGTGCTAGGGGGACTCTAGGCCCTGAAGCTTTCTTT,CSARGTLGPEAFF
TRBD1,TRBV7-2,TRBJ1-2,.,TGTGCCAGCAGTTTAGCCCATCGGACAGGGGACTATGGCTACACCTTC,CASSLAHRTGDYGYTF
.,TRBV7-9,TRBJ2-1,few,TGTGCCAGCCGGTCCGGGGCCTACAATGAGCAGTTCTTC,CASRSGAYNEQFF
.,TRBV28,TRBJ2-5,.,TGTGCCAGCAGTTTAGTCGGATTAGGGACCCAGTACTTC,CASSLVGLGTQYF
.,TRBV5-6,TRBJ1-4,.,TGTGCCAGCAGCTTGGTAGGGGCGGGTGAAAAACTGTTTTTT,CASSLVGAGEKLFF
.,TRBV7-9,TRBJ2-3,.,TGTGCCAGCAGCTTATTAGAGGGTACGCAGTATTTT,CASSLLEGTQYF
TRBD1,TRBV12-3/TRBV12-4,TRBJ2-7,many,TGTGCCAGCAGCCAGGGGACAGGGGGACCCTACGAGCAGTACTTC,CASSQGTGGPYEQYF
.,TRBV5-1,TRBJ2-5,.,TGCGCCAGCACTTTACCAGGGGCAGAGACCCAGTACTTC,CASTLPGAETQYF
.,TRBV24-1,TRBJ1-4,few,TGTGCCACCAGTGATTTGGGGGCGGGCGAAAAACTGTTTTTT,CATSDLGAGEKLFF
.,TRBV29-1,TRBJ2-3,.,TGCAGCGTTATGATAGCAGGGGCAGATACGCAGTATTTT,CSVMIAGADTQYF
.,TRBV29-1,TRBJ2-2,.,TGCAGCGTTGAAGCCCTTCCCGGCGGGGACCCGGGCACCGGGGAGCTGTTTTTT,CSVEALPGGDPGTGELFF
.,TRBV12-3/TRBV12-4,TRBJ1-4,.,TGTGCCAGCAGTTTTATGTCCGGGCAGCTTAATGAAAAACTGTTTTTT,CASSFMSGQLNEKLFF
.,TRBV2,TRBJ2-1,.,TGTGCCAGCAGGGCTAATTCCCACAATGAGCAGTTCTTC,CASRANSHNEQFF
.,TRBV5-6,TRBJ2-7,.,TGTGCCAGCAGCTCGCCTGGGCAGGGGAGCTCCTACGAGCAGTACTTC,CASSSPGQGSSYEQYF
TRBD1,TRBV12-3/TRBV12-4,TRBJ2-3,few,TGTGCCAGCAGTCCGAGGGGGCTCGGCACAGATACGCAGTATTTT,CASSPRGLGTDTQYF
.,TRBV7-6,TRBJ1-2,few,TGTGCCAGCAGCTTAGCGCAGGGGTCGGGGGGCTACACCTTC,CASSLAQGSGGYTF
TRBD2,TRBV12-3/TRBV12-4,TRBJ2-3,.,TGTGCCAGCAGTCCAGGTGCTCGCGCGGGGGGAGATACGCAGTATTTT,CASSPGARAGGDTQYF
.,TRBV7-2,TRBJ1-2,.,TGTGCCAGCAGCTTTGACGACGGCGATGGCTACACCTTC,CASSFDDGDGYTF
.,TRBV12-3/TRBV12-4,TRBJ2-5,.,TGTGCCAGCAGGACTGGGGGGGCGCGGACCCTAGAGACCCAGTACTTC,CASRTGGARTLETQYF
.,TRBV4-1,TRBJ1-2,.,TGCGCCAGCAGCCAAGTGGGCAGGGCCTTCTATGGCTACACCTTC,CASSQVGRAFYGYTF
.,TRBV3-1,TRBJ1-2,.,TGTGCCAGCAGCCGCGACTTAGGAGGTGGCTACACCTTC,CASSRDLGGGYTF
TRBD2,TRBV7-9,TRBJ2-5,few,TGTGCCAGCAGCTTAGACGTTGGGGTAGCGGGGACCCAGTACTTC,CASSLDVGVAGTQYF
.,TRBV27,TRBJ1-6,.,TGTGCCAGCAGTGGCGGGGCAGGCCCCTATAATTCACCCCTCCACTTT,CASSGGAGPYNSPLHF
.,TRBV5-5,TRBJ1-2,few,TGTGCCACGGCCGGGGACGGGACGGATCTCTATGGCTACACCTTC,CATAGDGTDLYGYTF